These 23 T cell receptor beta chains were sequenced from one sample in a study of graft-versus-host responses after intestinal transplantation. Their specific antigens are unknown. This table comes from immunoSEQ multiplex PCR, and its TCRdb copy is limited to in-frame clones, with some not included. The repertoire has tens of thousands of clones, 91% of them found once; the top ten carry approximately 0.54%. The sample consisted of unstimulated CD8+ T cells sorted from spleen or lymph node cells, taken before intestinal transplant. These TCRs come from a human donor who received an intestinal transplant.

The chain couples TRBV9 to TRBJ1-1, with 10 bases that match TRBD1. After removal of 4 bases from V and 6 bases from J, the junction contained 9 bases not matched to a gene. The length of the CDR3 is 15 residues. Germline loops: CDR1 SGDLS, CDR2 YYNGEE. The CDR3: CASSPRTGGMAEAFF. CDR3 nucleotide sequence: TGTGCCAGCAGCCCGAGGACAGGGGGTATGGCTGAAGCTTTCTTT.

The chain uses TRBV27 and TRBJ1-1; 8 nucleotides agree with TRBD1. The junction had 10 bases not matched to a gene; V was cut back by 5 bases and J by 8 bases. This CDR3 is 14 amino acids long. CDR1 and CDR2 (germline): MNHEY, SMNVEV (reference sequence). The CDR3 is CASSPFDRGGEAFF. The CDR3 bases are TGTGCCAGCAGTCCCTTCGACAGGGGTGGAGAAGCTTTCTTT.

Turning to this clone: Other DNA sequences in this sample translate to the same CDR3. The chain carries TRBV4-1 and TRBJ2-7; D perhaps matches TRBD2 (7 bases). This CDR3 contains 15 residues. Per the germline V gene, CDR1 is MGHRA and CDR2 is YSYEKL. V lost 2 bases to trimming and J lost 4 bases, with 15 bases between them. The DNA of the CDR3 is TGCGCCAGCAGCCAATTCCCTGGGGGGGCATACGAGCAGTACTTC. Translated, it gives CASSQFPGGAYEQYF.

This chain joins TRBV27 and TRBJ1-1, with 7 bases fitting TRBD1. The CDR3 totals 12 residues. J lost 11 bases, V lost 3 bases, and 6 bases had no gene match. Per the germline V gene, CDR1 is MNHEY and CDR2 is SMNVEV (reference sequence). In DNA, the CDR3 is TGTGCCAGCAGTTTTAACAGGGGTAGGGCTTTCTTT. Translation gives CASSFNRGRAFF.

V gene TRBV6-5 combines with J gene TRBJ1-5, with 9 bases fitting TRBD1. The CDR3 contains 15 residues. Germline V gives CDR1 MNHEY, CDR2 SVGAGI. Trimming took 5 bases from V and 3 from J; bases not matched to a gene: 5. The chain's CDR3 is CASSTGTGYNQPQHF. CDR3 DNA: TGTGCCAGCAGTACCGGGACAGGGTACAATCAGCCCCAGCATTTT.

This chain's CDR3 is CASSPQEDEQYF. The CDR3 coding sequence is TGTGCCAGCAGCCCGCAGGAAGACGAGCAGTACTTC. V gene TRBV7-8 combines with J gene TRBJ2-7; no clear D. The CDR3 covers 12 residues. Germline assignment: CDR1 SGHVS and CDR2 FQNEAQ. Deletions cut 5 bases from V and 5 bases from J, with 10 bases between.

The genes are TRBV10-3 and TRBJ2-7; tentatively, D is TRBD1 (6 bases). The CDR3 has 15 residues. Germline V gene sequence: CDR1 ENHRY, CDR2 SYGVKD. The V and J ends lost 6 bases and 7 bases respectively, with 22 bases between them. CDR3 sequence: CAISNRSGEAGEQYF. The CDR3 coding sequence is TGTGCCATCAGCAATCGCTCAGGGGAAGCTGGTGAGCAGTACTTC.

This sequence joins TRBV19 and TRBJ2-2, with 8 bases identical to TRBD2. This CDR3 spans 11 amino acids. The germline V gene encodes CDR1 LNHDA and CDR2 SQIVND (reference sequence). The ends lost 6 bases at V and 12 bases at J; junction bases unmatched: 3. This CDR3 is CASSRLAKLFF. DNA for the CDR3: TGTGCCAGTAGCCGACTAGCGAAGCTGTTTTTT.

The J gene is TRBJ2-2, the V gene TRBV5-6, with 7 bases identical to TRBD2. Germline CDR1 reads SGHDT; CDR2 reads YYEEEE. The CDR3 has 15 residues. The junction had 7 bases not matched to a gene; V was cut back by 5 bases and J by 3 bases. The CDR3 loop reads CASSPASGDTGELFF. The CDR3, as DNA: TGTGCCAGCAGTCCCGCCAGCGGGGACACCGGGGAGCTGTTTTTT.

V gene TRBV13 combines with J gene TRBJ1-2; D may be TRBD1 (5 bases). The V and J ends lost 0 bases and 6 bases respectively, with 8 bases between them. Looked up from germline, CDR1 is PRHDT and CDR2 is FYEKMQ (reference sequence). The CDR3 sequence is 13 residues long. The CDR3 nucleotides read TGTGCCAGCAGCTTAGGGCAGGGAAATGGCTACACCTTC. Encoded protein: CASSLGQGNGYTF.

This clone was recorded a few times. The V gene is TRBV7-9, the J gene TRBJ2-7; perhaps TRBD2 as D (5 bases). The germline V gene has CDR1 SEHNR and CDR2 FQNEAQ (reference sequence). This CDR3 is 12 amino acids long. With 5 bases removed from V and 2 bases from J, the gap between germline ends came to 7 bases. The CDR3 loop is CASSPGAYEQYF. For the CDR3, the DNA is TGTGCCAGCAGCCCCGGGGCCTACGAGCAGTACTTC.

The chain joins TRBV9 to TRBJ1-1; 10 bases fit TRBD1. V lost 3 bases to trimming and J lost 3 bases; unmatched junction nucleotides: 5. Germline assignment: CDR1 SGDLS and CDR2 YYNGEE. The CDR3 length is 15 residues. CDR3 bases: TGTGCCAGCAGCGCTGGACAGGGGGGGTACACTGAAGCTTTCTTT. Its translation: CASSAGQGGYTEAFF.

The rearrangement uses TRBV7-2 and TRBJ1-2; D unclear. V was shortened by 4 bases and J by 3 bases, with 15 bases between the two germline ends. Germline CDR1 SGHTA, CDR2 FQGNSA. The CDR3 covers 15 residues. CDR3 bases: TGTGCCAGCAGCTCTCTATTTGGGCGACACTATGGCTACACCTTC. Its protein is CASSSLFGRHYGYTF.

V gene TRBV28 combines with J gene TRBJ1-1; 12 bases align to TRBD1. In germline, CDR1 is MDHEN, CDR2 SYDVKM. This CDR3 has 16 residues. Germline trimming cut 4 bases from V and 5 bases from J; bases unmatched to any gene: 8. CDR3 sequence (DNA): TGTGCCAGCAGTTCCGGGACAGGGGGCGTAATTACTGAAGCTTTCTTT. Amino acids: CASSSGTGGVITEAFF.

In this sample, this clone turned up once. This sequence joins TRBV4-1 and TRBJ1-1; 7 nucleotides align to TRBD1. The germline V gene has CDR1 MGHRA and CDR2 YSYEKL. J was trimmed by 2 bases and V by 1 base; bases with no gene match: 7. This CDR3 spans 16 amino acids. The CDR3 reads CASSQAWTGSNTEAFF. In nucleotides, the CDR3 is TGCGCCAGCAGCCAAGCTTGGACAGGATCCAACACTGAAGCTTTCTTT.

This chain joins TRBV4-3 and TRBJ1-6; tentatively, D is TRBD1 (6 bases). This CDR3 region has 17 residues. The germline CDR1 and CDR2 sequences are LGHNA and YSLEER. V lost 1 base to trimming and J lost 6 bases, with 16 bases between them. In DNA, the CDR3 is TGCGCCAGCAGCCAAGTACAGGGAGTATCATTTAATTCACCCCTCCACTTT. This codes for CASSQVQGVSFNSPLHF.

CDR3 residues: CASSLLGVREQYF. DNA for the CDR3: TGTGCCAGCAGTTTATTAGGGGTACGTGAGCAGTACTTC. This chain links TRBV27 with TRBJ2-7; a weak D match, TRBD1 (5 bases). V was pared by 1 base and J by 7 bases, with 11 bases between. Germline lookup yields CDR1 MNHEY and CDR2 SMNVEV (reference sequence). The CDR3 covers 13 residues.

The chain has TRBV13 and TRBJ1-2; 11 nucleotides line up with TRBD1. The CDR3 is 16 amino acids. Germline CDR1 PRHDT, CDR2 FYEKMQ (reference sequence). V dropped 4 bases and J dropped 5; count of bases not matched to a gene: 9. In DNA form, the CDR3 reads TGTGCCAGCAGCTCCCGGGACAGGGGGACCCGGTATGGCTACACCTTC. The encoded protein is CASSSRDRGTRYGYTF.

The rearrangement links TRBV6-4 to TRBJ2-1; 9 bases line up with TRBD2. V lost 4 bases and J lost 8; bases outside the gene matches: 6. This CDR3 has 14 amino acids. Germline V gene data show CDR1 as MRHNA and CDR2 as SNTAGT. The CDR3 coding sequence is TGTGCCAGCAGTGTTGGCGGGGGGGCCTATGAGCAGTTCTTC. This codes for CASSVGGGAYEQFF.

V is TRBV7-9 and J is TRBJ1-2; maybe TRBD1 (5 bases). V lost 5 bases and J lost 4, with 29 bases in between. The CDR3 loop spans 19 amino acids. CDR1 is SEHNR and CDR2 is FQNEAQ in the germline V gene (reference sequence). Here the CDR3 DNA reads TGTGCCAGCAGCGACGCGGGGGTCGGGTCCCCCAGTTACTCCTATGGCTACACCTTC. The encoded protein is CASSDAGVGSPSYSYGYTF.

The V call is TRBV27, the J call TRBJ2-2, with D hard to call. The V end lost 7 bases, the J end lost 6 bases, and 15 bases lay between the germline ends. The CDR3 is 14 amino acids. CDR1 is MNHEY, CDR2 SMNVEV, per germline (reference sequence). CDR3 coding DNA: TGTGCCAGCAAGGTGCTCGAACGGGCCGGGGAGCTGTTTTTT. Translating gives CASKVLERAGELFF.

This chain links TRBV4-1 with TRBJ1-4; 7 positions match TRBD1. This CDR3 has 16 residues. Germline-derived CDR1 and CDR2 are MGHRA and YSYEKL. After removal of 0 bases from V and 6 bases from J, the junction contained 7 bases not matched to a gene. The CDR3 loop is CASSQDRDREDEKLFF. In DNA form, the CDR3 reads TGCGCCAGCAGCCAAGATAGAGACAGGGAAGATGAAAAACTGTTTTTT.

This clone has a handful of counts. This chain uses TRBV4-3 with TRBJ1-2; TRBD1 matches 10 bases. The CDR3 extends over 16 amino acids. The trim removed 0 bases at V and 1 base at J, leaving 2 bases unmatched. The V gene's germline CDR1 is LGHNA and CDR2 YSLEER. CDR3 DNA: TGCGCCAGCAGCCAAGACCGGGACAGGGGTAACTATGGCTACACCTTC. Translation gives CASSQDRDRGNYGYTF.